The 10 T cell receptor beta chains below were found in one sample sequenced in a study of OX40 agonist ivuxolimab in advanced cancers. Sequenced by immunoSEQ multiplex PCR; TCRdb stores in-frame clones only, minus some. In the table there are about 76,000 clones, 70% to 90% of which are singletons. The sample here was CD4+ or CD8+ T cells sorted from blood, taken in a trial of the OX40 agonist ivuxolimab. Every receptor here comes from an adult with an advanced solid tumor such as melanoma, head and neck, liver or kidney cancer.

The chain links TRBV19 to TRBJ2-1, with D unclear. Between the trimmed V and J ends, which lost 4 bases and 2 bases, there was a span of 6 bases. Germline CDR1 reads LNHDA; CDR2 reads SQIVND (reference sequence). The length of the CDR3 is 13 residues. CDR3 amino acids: CASSTSTYNEQFF. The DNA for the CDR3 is TGTGCCAGTAGTACTAGTACCTACAATGAGCAGTTCTTC.

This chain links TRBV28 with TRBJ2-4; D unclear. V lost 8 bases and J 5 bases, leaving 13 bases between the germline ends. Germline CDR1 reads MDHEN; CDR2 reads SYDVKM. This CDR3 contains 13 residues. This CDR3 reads CASGRNTQNIQYF. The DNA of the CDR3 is TGTGCCAGCGGCAGGAACACGCAAAACATTCAGTACTTC. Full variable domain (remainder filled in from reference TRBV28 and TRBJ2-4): DVKVTQSSRYLVKRTGEKVFLECVQDMDHENMFWYRQDPGLGLRLIYFSYDVKMKEKGDIPEGYSVSREKKERFSLILESASTNQTSMYLCASGRNTQNIQYFGAGTRLSVL.

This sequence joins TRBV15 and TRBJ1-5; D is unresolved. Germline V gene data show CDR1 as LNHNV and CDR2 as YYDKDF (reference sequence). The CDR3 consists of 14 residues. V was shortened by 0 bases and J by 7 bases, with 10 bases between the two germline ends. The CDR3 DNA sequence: TGTGCCACCAGCAGAGAAAGCGGAGCGCAGCCCCAGCATTTT. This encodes CATSRESGAQPQHF.

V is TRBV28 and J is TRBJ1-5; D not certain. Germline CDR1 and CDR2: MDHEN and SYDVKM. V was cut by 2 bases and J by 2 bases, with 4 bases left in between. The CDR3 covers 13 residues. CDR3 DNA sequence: TGTGCCAGCAGTTTAATTGGCAATCAGCCCCAGCATTTT. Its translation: CASSLIGNQPQHF.

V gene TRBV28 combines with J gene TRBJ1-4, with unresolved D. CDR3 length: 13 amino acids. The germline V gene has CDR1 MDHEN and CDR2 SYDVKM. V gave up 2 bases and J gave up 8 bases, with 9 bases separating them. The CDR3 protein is CASSLMGAEKLFF. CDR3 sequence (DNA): TGTGCCAGCAGTTTAATGGGAGCAGAAAAACTGTTTTTT.

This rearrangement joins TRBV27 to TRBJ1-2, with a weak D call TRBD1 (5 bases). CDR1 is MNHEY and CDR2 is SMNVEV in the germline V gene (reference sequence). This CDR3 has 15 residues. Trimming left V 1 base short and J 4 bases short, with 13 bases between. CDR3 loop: CASSLFAGLGYGYTF. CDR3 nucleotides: TGTGCCAGCAGTTTATTTGCGGGGCTGGGCTATGGCTACACCTTC.

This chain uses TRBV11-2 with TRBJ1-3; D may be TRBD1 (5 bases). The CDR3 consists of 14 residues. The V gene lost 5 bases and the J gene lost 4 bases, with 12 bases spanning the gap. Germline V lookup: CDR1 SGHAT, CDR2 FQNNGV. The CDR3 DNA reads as TGTGCCAGCAGCCAGAGCCAGGGAGGAAACACCATATATTTT. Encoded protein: CASSQSQGGNTIYF.

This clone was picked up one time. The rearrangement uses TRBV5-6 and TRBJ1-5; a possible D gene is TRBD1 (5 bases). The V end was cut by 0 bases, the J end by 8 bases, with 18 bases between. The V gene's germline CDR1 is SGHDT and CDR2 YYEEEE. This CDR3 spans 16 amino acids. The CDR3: CASSLGGVRVVEPQHF. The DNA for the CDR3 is TGTGCCAGCAGCTTGGGAGGGGTCCGGGTCGTTGAGCCCCAGCATTTT.

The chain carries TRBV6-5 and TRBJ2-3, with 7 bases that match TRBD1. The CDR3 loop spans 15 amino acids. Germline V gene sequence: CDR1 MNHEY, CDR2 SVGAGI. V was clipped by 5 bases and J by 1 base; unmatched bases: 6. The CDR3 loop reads CASSTGQAGTDTQYF. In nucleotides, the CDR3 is TGTGCCAGCAGTACAGGACAGGCGGGCACAGATACGCAGTATTTT.

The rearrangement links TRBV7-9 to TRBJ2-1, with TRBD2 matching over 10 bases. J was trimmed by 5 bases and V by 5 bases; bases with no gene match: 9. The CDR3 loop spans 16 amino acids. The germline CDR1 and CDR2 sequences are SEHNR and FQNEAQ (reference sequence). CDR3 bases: TGTGCCAGCAGCCCGGTACTAGCGGGGAACCACAATGAGCAGTTCTTC. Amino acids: CASSPVLAGNHNEQFF.